This T cell receptor beta chain was retrieved from a study of blood T cell repertoires in COVID-19 (dated by TCRdb to the early 2020s). Some background on the complete study: The collaborator samples originated in the United States, Italy and Spain and spanned the acute and convalescent phases of COVID-19. The material from the prospective study consisted of cDNA or gDNA derived from T cells, B-cell-depleted T cells, or PBMCs. Subjects who had been exposed to COVID-19, were actively infected with it, or had recovered from it provided the deeply sampled blood TCRbeta repertoires that made up the dataset. A freely available public database, intended as a resource for researchers studying the immune response to SARS-CoV-2, is where the repertoires were released. Samples came from the ongoing ImmuneRACE study (first 160 participants) plus 1,254 subjects from 6 global collaborators. Sample metadata almost always included a de-identified subject ID, COVID-19 status, age in years and sex. HLA class I and class II types, where available, came from metadata supplied by the sample provider rather than from assay-based typing.

Results the study describes overall, beyond this receptor: How much clinical and demographic metadata was included differed by source and by participant, and the metadata was provided uncurated.

As regards this clone: What this receptor recognizes is not known. The input lacks base qualities; no much larger clone sits a single base away.

TCRbeta CDR3 regions were amplified from genomic DNA using the immunoSEQ Assay, a bias-controlled multiplex PCR. The original pipeline was this. The number of nucleated cells in each sample was estimated from the amplification of reference gene primers within the assay. To quantify the absolute abundance of each unique TCRbeta CDR3 rearrangement, sequence reads were collapsed and filtered. For each sample, productive Simpson clonality was calculated as the square root of Simpson's diversity index across productive rearrangements. Drawn from immuneACCESS, this table holds only the in-frame rearrangements with V and J called that TCRdb kept. Clones are partly lost; checked studies trace under half to an unresolved V gene and leave the rest unexplained. D and trimming come from the DNA, and the V and J calls and clone size come from that table. The sample table holds around 250,000 clones, of which around four fifths were seen once. Jointly, the top ten make up approximately 5.3% of the sample.

Collaborating institutions collected whole blood in K2EDTA tubes following their own protocols. For TCRbeta analysis, collaborators shipped samples in one of three forms: frozen whole blood, isolated PBMCs, or DNA extracted from either of those sample types. The germline V gene (reference sequence) provides CDR1 MNHEY and CDR2 SMNVEV. Reading from cysteine to phenylalanine, the CDR3 counts 13 amino acids. The only DNA kept is the CDR3, 39 bases in frame from the first base. V is reduced by 3 bases and J by 5 bases, leaving a spacing of 8 bases between them. The TCR sequence derives from a man at least 80 years old with acute or convalescent COVID-19. In this chain, TRBV27 is recombined with TRBJ1-5; the best D guess is TRBD1, with 5 bases matching. The sequenced sample was peripheral blood. In nucleotide form, the sequence is TGTGCCAGCAGTTTCGGGGGTTATCAGCCCCAGCATTTT. Its translation reads: CASSFGGYQPQHF.